This T cell receptor (beta chain) was captured in a study of blood T cell repertoires in COVID-19. Across the study: The samples span acute and convalescent COVID-19 from the United States, Italy and Spain. T cells, B-cell-depleted T cells, or PBMCs provided the cDNA or gDNA that served as material.

In the original analysis: Researchers report that nucleated cell counts were estimated from reference gene primer amplification. Assay used: immunoSEQ multiplex PCR; TCRdb lists only in-frame clones, some missing. The V and J calls and clone size are taken from that table; D and trimming were inferred from the DNA. The sample lists 200,000 to 250,000 clones, 83% occurring once. CDR3 size: 16 residues. V gave up 3 bases and J gave up 3 bases; unmatched junction bases: 8. CDR1 SGHDT and CDR2 YYEEEE come from the germline V gene. The source material was peripheral blood. The receptor comes from a woman between 45 and 60 years old with acute or convalescent COVID-19. The chain recombines TRBV5-6 with TRBJ2-1; TRBD2 aligns across 8 bases. For the CDR3, the DNA is TGTGCCAGCAGCTCCCTGTTCGGGGGGGACTACAATGAGCAGTTCTTC. It is translated as CASSSLFGGDYNEQFF.